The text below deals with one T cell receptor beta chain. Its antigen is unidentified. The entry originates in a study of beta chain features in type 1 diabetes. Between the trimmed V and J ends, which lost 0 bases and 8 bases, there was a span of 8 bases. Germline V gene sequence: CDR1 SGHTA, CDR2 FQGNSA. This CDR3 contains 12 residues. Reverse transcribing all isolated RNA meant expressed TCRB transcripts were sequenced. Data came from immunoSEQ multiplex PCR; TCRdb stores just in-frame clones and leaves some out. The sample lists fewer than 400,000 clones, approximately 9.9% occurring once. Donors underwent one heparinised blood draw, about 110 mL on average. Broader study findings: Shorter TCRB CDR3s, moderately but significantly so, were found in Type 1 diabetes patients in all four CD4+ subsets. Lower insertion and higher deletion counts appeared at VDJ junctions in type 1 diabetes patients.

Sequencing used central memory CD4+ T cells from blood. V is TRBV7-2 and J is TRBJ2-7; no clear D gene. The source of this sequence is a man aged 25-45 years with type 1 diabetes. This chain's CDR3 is CASSLATRQQYF. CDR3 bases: TGTGCCAGCAGCTTAGCTACCCGACAGCAGTACTTC.